The 18 T cell receptor beta chains given below trace back to one sample, sequenced in a study of T cell repertoires in cytomegalovirus infection. Their recognized antigens are unknown. TCRdb reanalysed the reads using MiXCR and keeps one entry per CDR3 protein. The table lists more than 75,000 distinct CDR3 sequences, about 29% of them singletons, with roughly 71% in the top ten. Sample: CD8+ T cells from cultured PBMCs, taken from culture after CMV antigen stimulation. The receptor set was obtained from a human donor in good health (CMV status not recorded). Some clones in this sample may be carry-over from other donors' samples.

In this sample, this clonotype turned up a few times. CDR3 coding DNA: TGTGCCAGTAGTATAATGGGACCGAACACCGGGGAGCTGTTTTTT. Translating gives CASSIMGPNTGELFF. This chain connects TRBV19 to TRBJ2-2, with D possibly being TRBD1 or TRBD2 (5 bases each). The V gene lost 2 bases and the J gene lost 0 bases, with 7 bases spanning the gap. This CDR3 is 15 amino acids long. Germline CDR1 is LNHDA and CDR2 is SQIVND (reference sequence).

The rearrangement uses TRBV4-1 and TRBJ1-1; TRBD1 is a possible D gene (6 bases). This CDR3 contains 13 residues. The ends were cut back, 5 bases at V and 0 bases at J, with 7 bases in the middle. CDR1 MGHRA and CDR2 YSYEKL come from the germline V gene. The CDR3 spells CASSGQMNTEAFF. For the CDR3, the DNA is TGCGCCAGCAGCGGACAGATGAACACTGAAGCTTTCTTT.

This chain joins TRBV13 and TRBJ2-7; D is uncertain. Germline CDR1 reads PRHDT; CDR2 reads FYEKMQ (reference sequence). CDR3 length equals 12 residues. V was shortened by 5 bases and J by 5 bases, with 10 bases between the two germline ends. The CDR3 bases are TGTGCCAGCAGCAGCCATGGGGACGAGCAGTACTTC. Translation gives CASSSHGDEQYF.

This clonotype showed up just a few times. The V call is TRBV19, the J call TRBJ2-2; D is possibly TRBD2 (5 bases). The V gene lost 5 bases and the J gene lost 4 bases, with 8 bases spanning the gap. The CDR3 contains 13 residues. The germline gives CDR1 LNHDA, CDR2 SQIVND (reference sequence). The CDR3 coding sequence is TGTGCCAGTAGTCTCCGGGGCACCGGGGAGCTGTTTTTT. Protein sequence: CASSLRGTGELFF. The variable domain in full, completed from reference TRBV19 and TRBJ2-2, reads DGGITQSPKYLFRKEGQNVTLSCEQNLNHDAMYWYRQDPGQGLRLIYYSQIVNDFQKGDIAEGYSVSREKKESFPLTVTSAQKNPTAFYLCASSLRGTGELFFGEGSRLTVL.

This clonotype was counted only a few times. This chain joins TRBV6-6 and TRBJ1-3; D remains ambiguous. Germline loops: CDR1 MNHNY, CDR2 SVGAGI (reference sequence). V shed 0 bases and J shed 0 bases, with 9 bases lying between them. This CDR3 is 16 amino acids long. The CDR3 protein is CASSYSTPSSGNTIYF. The CDR3, as DNA: TGTGCCAGCAGTTACTCGACCCCGAGCTCTGGAAACACCATATATTTT.

Many counts were recorded for this clonotype. The DNA of the CDR3 is TGTGCCAGCAGCCAAGCGAGAATGGAGAACACTGAAGCTTTCTTT. Its translation: CASSQARMENTEAFF. The chain couples TRBV7-9 to TRBJ1-1; the D is unclear. V was cut by 5 bases and J by 1 base, with 14 bases left in between. CDR3 length equals 15 residues. Germline CDR1 SEHNR, CDR2 FQNEAQ (reference sequence).

The count of this clonotype is one. The chain carries TRBV12-3 or TRBV12-4 and TRBJ1-5, with a possible D match to TRBD1 (5 bases). Trimming removed 1 base from V and 1 base from J, with 11 bases in between. The CDR3 is 16 amino acids. The CDR3 DNA reads as TGTGCCAGCAGTTTAGTAGGGGCGGACAGCAATCAGCCCCAGCATTTT. Protein: CASSLVGADSNQPQHF.

This clonotype appeared many times. The genes are TRBV3-1 and TRBJ2-2; D is unresolved. The V gene lost 5 bases and the J gene lost 0 bases, with 7 bases spanning the gap. The CDR3 is made up of 14 amino acids. Germline CDR1 reads LGHDT; CDR2 reads YNNKEL (reference sequence). The CDR3 nucleotides read TGTGCCAGCAGCGACGGTTCGAACACCGGGGAGCTGTTTTTT. Protein: CASSDGSNTGELFF.

This clonotype was counted between two and nine times. V and J are TRBV7-3 and TRBJ2-2; D possibly corresponds to TRBD1 (5 bases). The CDR3 is made up of 14 amino acids. Germline loops: CDR1 SGHTA, CDR2 FQGTGA. V was shortened by 5 bases and J by 7 bases, with 14 bases between the two germline ends. The CDR3 here is CASSPFQGSGELFF. The CDR3 DNA sequence: TGTGCCAGCAGCCCCTTCCAGGGTAGCGGGGAGCTGTTTTTT. The full variable domain, in which reference TRBV7-3 and TRBJ2-2 provide the parts outside the CDR3, is GAGVSQTPSNKVTEKGKYVELRCDPISGHTALYWYRQSLGQGPEFLIYFQGTGAADDSGLPNDRFFAVRPEGSVSTLKIQRTERGDSAVYLCASSPFQGSGELFFGEGSRLTVL.

This sequence joins TRBV12-3 or TRBV12-4 and TRBJ1-6; D is possibly TRBD1 (5 bases). Trimming cost V 3 bases and J 8 bases, with 14 bases left between them. The CDR3 is 15 residues long. CDR3 loop: CASSLIAGGYSPLHF. The DNA for the CDR3 is TGTGCCAGCAGTTTGATCGCGGGGGGGTATTCACCCCTCCACTTT.

This clonotype turned up a few times. The V call is TRBV14, the J call TRBJ1-1; D is perhaps TRBD1 (5 bases). The germline gives CDR1 SGHDN, CDR2 FVKESK. This CDR3 comprises 17 residues. Trimming removed 1 base at V and 1 base at J, with 16 bases between. CDR3 sequence reads: CASSQGLGGFGNTEAFF. The CDR3 DNA is TGTGCCAGCAGCCAAGGGCTCGGGGGGTTCGGGAACACTGAAGCTTTCTTT.

J is TRBJ1-1 and V is TRBV11-2, with 8 bases identical to TRBD1. Trimming cost V 5 bases and J 11 bases; bases outside gene matches: 10. Germline CDR1 SGHAT, CDR2 FQNNGV. CDR3 size: 13 residues. The CDR3 sequence is CASSLSQGGRAFF. CDR3 bases: TGTGCCAGCAGCCTCTCACAGGGGGGGAGGGCTTTCTTT. The whole variable domain, remainder taken from reference TRBV11-2 and TRBJ1-1, is EAGVAQSPRYKIIEKRQSVAFWCNPISGHATLYWYQQILGQGPKLLIQFQNNGVVDDSQLPKDRFSAERLKGVDSTLKIQPAKLEDSAVYLCASSLSQGGRAFFGQGTRLTVV.

The chain recombines TRBV18 with TRBJ1-2; a weak D match, TRBD1 (6 bases). The V end was cut by 1 base, the J end by 1 base, with 13 bases between. Germline V gene lookup returns CDR1 KGHSH and CDR2 LQKENI. The CDR3 has 16 amino acids. For the CDR3, the DNA is TGTGCCAGCTCACCACTTTCAGGGGCCCTTAACTATGGCTACACCTTC. This codes for CASSPLSGALNYGYTF.

The V and J genes are TRBV12-5 and TRBJ1-1; 8 bases are shared with TRBD1. CDR1 and CDR2 (germline): LGHNT, FRNRAP. The length of the CDR3 is 18 residues. Losses at the gene ends were 3 bases for V and 0 bases for J; bases not matched to a gene: 12. CDR3 protein: CASGFSRGSGQVNTEAFF. The CDR3 DNA sequence: TGTGCTAGTGGTTTTAGTCGGGGTTCGGGACAGGTGAACACTGAAGCTTTCTTT.

This clonotype has a handful of counts. The gene calls are TRBV2 and TRBJ2-3; TRBD2 aligns across 16 bases. J lost 1 base, V lost 2 bases, and 6 bases had no gene match. Germline CDR1 SNHLY, CDR2 FYNNEI. The CDR3 loop spans 19 amino acids. The CDR3 DNA reads as TGTGCCAGCAGTGAAAGGGGACTAGCGGGGGGGCGGGGCACAGATACGCAGTATTTT. This codes for CASSERGLAGGRGTDTQYF.

This chain uses TRBV20-1 with TRBJ1-1; possible D gene TRBD1, 6 bases. Germline V gene lookup returns CDR1 DFQATT and CDR2 SNEGSKA (reference sequence). With 7 bases removed from V and 6 bases from J, the gap between germline ends came to 12 bases. The length of the CDR3 is 11 residues. The CDR3 loop is CSVNREAEAFF. CDR3 sequence (DNA): TGCAGTGTTAACAGGGAGGCTGAAGCTTTCTTT.

Comment on this clonotype: This may arise from a read error, as a much more abundant clone is one base away. The chain recombines TRBV7-9 with TRBJ2-3; 8 bases are shared with TRBD2. With 7 bases clipped from V and 2 bases from J, the junction kept 2 bases outside the gene matches. Germline CDR1 is SEHNR and CDR2 is FQNEAQ (reference sequence). This CDR3 is built from 13 residues. The CDR3 nucleotides read TGTGCCAGCAACGGGGGGGACACAGATACGCAGTATTTT. This sequence encodes CASNGGDTDTQYF.

The table lists this clonotype with a few counts. The chain joins TRBV19 to TRBJ1-4; 8 positions match TRBD1. Germline lookup yields CDR1 LNHDA and CDR2 SQIVND (reference sequence). The CDR3 loop spans 13 amino acids. V shed 7 bases, J shed 7 bases, and the junction held 5 bases outside the gene matches. In DNA, the CDR3 is TGTGCCAGTACTGGACAGGGCCCTGAAAAACTGTTTTTT. This gives the protein CASTGQGPEKLFF.